Each of the 20 T cell receptor beta chains below was sequenced from the same sample in a study of blood T cell repertoires in COVID-19. Assay used: immunoSEQ multiplex PCR; TCRdb lists only in-frame clones, some missing. The sample comprises about 150,000 clones, 80% of which are singletons, and 13% rests with the top ten. The sample comprised peripheral blood. The receptors were gathered from a man aged 60 to 69 with active or convalescent COVID-19.

The chain joins TRBV4-1 to TRBJ2-5; the match to TRBD2 covers 8 bases. V dropped 6 bases and J dropped 5; count of bases not matched to a gene: 11. The CDR3 is 15 residues long. CDR1 is MGHRA and CDR2 is YSYEKL in the germline V gene. CDR3 loop: CASRRTREGGETQYF. The DNA for the CDR3 is TGCGCCAGCAGACGCACACGGGAGGGGGGGGAGACCCAGTACTTC.

The chain carries TRBV2 and TRBJ2-1, with TRBD2 identical over 10 bases. This CDR3 spans 15 amino acids. J gave up 3 bases and V 4 bases, and 3 bases lay outside the gene matches. Germline V gives CDR1 SNHLY, CDR2 FYNNEI. The CDR3 DNA reads as TGTGCCAGCAGTGGTACTAGCGGGATCTACAATGAGCAGTTCTTC. Translation: CASSGTSGIYNEQFF.

The chain recombines TRBV12-5 with TRBJ1-2; D is unresolved. Trimming took off 1 base at V and 1 base at J, with 4 bases between the two ends. The CDR3 loop spans 13 amino acids. Looked up from germline, CDR1 is LGHNT and CDR2 is FRNRAP. The CDR3 DNA follows: TGTGCTAGTGGTTTGGGGCTTAACTATGGCTACACCTTC. It codes for CASGLGLNYGYTF.

This chain connects TRBV10-3 to TRBJ2-2, with 14 bases matching TRBD2. After removal of 7 bases from V and 5 bases from J, the junction contained 6 bases not matched to a gene. The length of the CDR3 is 16 residues. Germline CDR1 is ENHRY and CDR2 is SYGVKD. This CDR3 reads CAIMGTSGSSTGELFF. CDR3 nucleotide sequence: TGTGCCATCATGGGGACTAGCGGGAGTAGTACCGGGGAGCTGTTTTTT.

The J gene is TRBJ1-4, the V gene TRBV28; D is unresolved. CDR3 length: 15 amino acids. The V gene's germline CDR1 is MDHEN and CDR2 SYDVKM. The V end lost 2 bases, the J end lost 2 bases, and 9 bases lay between the germline ends. CDR3 sequence (DNA): TGTGCCAGCAGTTTAAATGGTGGCACTAATGAAAAACTGTTTTTT. Amino acid sequence: CASSLNGGTNEKLFF. Together with reference TRBV28 and TRBJ1-4, the CDR3 gives the full variable domain: DVKVTQSSRYLVKRTGEKVFLECVQDMDHENMFWYRQDPGLGLRLIYFSYDVKMKEKGDIPEGYSVSREKKERFSLILESASTNQTSMYLCASSLNGGTNEKLFFGSGTQLSVL.

V and J are TRBV6-5 and TRBJ2-1, with a possible D match to TRBD2 (5 bases). V was pared by 4 bases and J by 7 bases, with 8 bases between. This CDR3 is built from 12 residues. The germline V gene encodes CDR1 MNHEY and CDR2 SVGAGI. CDR3 sequence (DNA): TGTGCCAGCAGTTGGGAGCGGAATGAGCAGTTCTTC. This sequence encodes CASSWERNEQFF.

This chain links TRBV7-9 with TRBJ1-5, with D uncertain. V lost 1 base, J lost 5 bases, and 6 bases lay in between. CDR3 size: 13 residues. Germline assignment: CDR1 SEHNR and CDR2 FQNEAQ (reference sequence). In DNA form, the CDR3 reads TGTGCCAGCAGCTTAGGTCGAGATCAGCCCCAGCATTTT. It encodes CASSLGRDQPQHF.

This clone has at least ten counts. The gene calls are TRBV29-1 and TRBJ1-1, with unresolved D. The V and J ends lost 8 bases and 0 bases respectively, with 13 bases between them. This CDR3 comprises 13 residues. Germline V CDR1 and CDR2: SQVTM, ANQGSEA. The CDR3 spells CSTTRELNTEAFF. CDR3 sequence (DNA): TGCAGCACCACCCGAGAATTGAACACTGAAGCTTTCTTT.

About this clone itself: The sample carries other DNA sequences with the same CDR3. The chain carries TRBV28 and TRBJ1-1; D unclear. The CDR3 totals 12 residues. Looked up from germline, CDR1 is MDHEN and CDR2 is SYDVKM. V lost 2 bases, J lost 4 bases, and 5 bases lay in between. The CDR3 nucleotides are TGTGCCAGCAGTTTAGAGGGCACTGAAGCTTTCTTT. It yields the protein CASSLEGTEAFF. The whole variable domain, remainder taken from reference TRBV28 and TRBJ1-1, is DVKVTQSSRYLVKRTGEKVFLECVQDMDHENMFWYRQDPGLGLRLIYFSYDVKMKEKGDIPEGYSVSREKKERFSLILESASTNQTSMYLCASSLEGTEAFFGQGTRLTVV.

The chain links TRBV5-6 to TRBJ2-6; 8 bases align to TRBD1. Germline CDR1 reads SGHDT; CDR2 reads YYEEEE. The CDR3 has 18 residues. The J segment lost 0 bases and the V segment lost 3 bases, leaving 8 bases of the junction unmatched. The CDR3 reads CASSSQTGATSGANVLTF. The CDR3 DNA follows: TGTGCCAGCAGCTCCCAGACAGGGGCGACCTCTGGGGCCAACGTCCTGACTTTC.

The chain recombines TRBV11-3 with TRBJ2-2, with D possibly matching TRBD2 (6 bases). V was pared by 2 bases and J by 4 bases, with 11 bases between. This CDR3 region has 15 residues. The germline gives CDR1 SGHNT, CDR2 YENEEA. CDR3 coding DNA: TGTGCCAGCAGCTTAAATGCGGGGACCACCGGGGAGCTGTTTTTT. Protein sequence: CASSLNAGTTGELFF.

V usage is TRBV10-3 and J usage is TRBJ1-4; D uncertain. The CDR3 spans 13 residues. Per germline, CDR1 ENHRY and CDR2 SYGVKD. The V gene lost 8 bases and the J gene lost 0 bases, with 7 bases spanning the gap. The CDR3 protein is CAISGSTNEKLFF. Here the CDR3 DNA reads TGTGCCATCTCGGGTTCAACTAATGAAAAACTGTTTTTT.

About this clone itself: The identical CDR3 is also encoded by other nucleotide sequences in the sample. The chain is built from TRBV24-1 and TRBJ2-7; TRBD1 matches 10 bases. The CDR3 is 15 residues long. Germline values: CDR1 KGHDR, CDR2 SFDVKD. The J segment lost 4 bases and the V segment lost 1 base, leaving 3 bases of the junction unmatched. The CDR3 DNA sequence: TGTGCCACCAGTGATTTCGGGGACAGGGGATACGAGCAGTACTTC. This gives the protein CATSDFGDRGYEQYF.

V usage is TRBV9 and J usage is TRBJ2-3, with TRBD2 as a possible D gene (7 bases). V was cut by 2 bases and J by 5 bases, with 15 bases left in between. CDR3 length: 15 amino acids. Germline CDR1 reads SGDLS; CDR2 reads YYNGEE. The CDR3 protein is CASSVGGAGGDTQYF. Written as DNA, the CDR3 is TGTGCCAGCAGCGTTGGGGGGGCCGGTGGAGATACGCAGTATTTT.

The chain combines TRBV9 with TRBJ2-2; perhaps TRBD1 as D (5 bases). CDR1 and CDR2 from the germline V gene are SGDLS and YYNGEE. The V end was cut by 0 bases, the J end by 7 bases, with 7 bases between. CDR3 size: 13 residues. The CDR3 spells CASSVGGVGELFF. The DNA of the CDR3 is TGTGCCAGCAGCGTAGGGGGCGTCGGGGAGCTGTTTTTT.

The V and J genes are TRBV7-3 and TRBJ2-5, with TRBD2 as a possible D gene (6 bases). The V gene lost 5 bases and the J gene lost 5 bases, with 15 bases spanning the gap. The CDR3 is 14 residues long. The germline V gene has CDR1 SGHTA and CDR2 FQGTGA. The CDR3 DNA reads as TGTGCCAGCAGCCTAGGAGGGCCGGGGGAGACCCAGTACTTC. Translated, it gives CASSLGGPGETQYF.

This sequence joins TRBV27 and TRBJ2-2; D is uncertain. The CDR3 sequence is 15 residues long. V was shortened by 3 bases and J by 0 bases, with 8 bases between the two germline ends. Germline assignment: CDR1 MNHEY and CDR2 SMNVEV (reference sequence). The CDR3 DNA follows: TGTGCCAGCAGTTTTACCTACTCGAACACCGGGGAGCTGTTTTTT. This sequence encodes CASSFTYSNTGELFF.

The chain is built from TRBV4-2 and TRBJ2-5; TRBD2 matches 8 bases. In germline, CDR1 is LGHNA, CDR2 YNFKEQ. V was pared by 0 bases and J by 7 bases, with 10 bases of the junction left unmatched. There are 16 residues in the CDR3. The chain's CDR3 is CASSQDGTGGFTTQYF. CDR3 in DNA: TGTGCCAGCAGCCAAGATGGGACGGGAGGGTTTACGACCCAGTACTTC.

The rearrangement links TRBV6-5 to TRBJ1-2; 10 bases align to TRBD1. The CDR3 contains 12 residues. J was trimmed by 4 bases and V by 10 bases; bases with no gene match: 3. Germline CDR1 MNHEY, CDR2 SVGAGI. CDR3 sequence (DNA): TGTGCCACCAGACAGGGGGCCTATGGCTACACCTTC. It translates to CATRQGAYGYTF.

The chain joins TRBV7-9 to TRBJ1-5; 8 bases map to TRBD1. The CDR3 totals 18 residues. The V gene end was trimmed by 1 base and the J gene end by 1 base; junction bases not matched to a gene: 9. Germline values: CDR1 SEHNR, CDR2 FQNEAQ (reference sequence). CDR3 DNA sequence: TGTGCCAGCAGCTTAGAGAACAGGGGGGGAGTGAGCAATCAGCCCCAGCATTTT. Protein product: CASSLENRGGVSNQPQHF.